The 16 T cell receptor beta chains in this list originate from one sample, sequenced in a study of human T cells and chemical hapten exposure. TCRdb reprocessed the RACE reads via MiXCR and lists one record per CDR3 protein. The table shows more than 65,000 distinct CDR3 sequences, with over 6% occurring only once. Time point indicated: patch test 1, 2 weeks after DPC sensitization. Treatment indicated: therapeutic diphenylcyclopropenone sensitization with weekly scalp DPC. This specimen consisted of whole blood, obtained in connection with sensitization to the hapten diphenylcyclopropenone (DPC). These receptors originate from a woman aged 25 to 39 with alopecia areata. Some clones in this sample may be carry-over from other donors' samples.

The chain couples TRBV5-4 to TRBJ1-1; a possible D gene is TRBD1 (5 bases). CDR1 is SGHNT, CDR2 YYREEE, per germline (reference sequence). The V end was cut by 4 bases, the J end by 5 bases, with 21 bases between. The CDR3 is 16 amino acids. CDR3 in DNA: TGTGCCAGCAGCCGAATTCATGTAGGGGCAGAGACTGAAGCTTTCTTT. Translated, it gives CASSRIHVGAETEAFF.

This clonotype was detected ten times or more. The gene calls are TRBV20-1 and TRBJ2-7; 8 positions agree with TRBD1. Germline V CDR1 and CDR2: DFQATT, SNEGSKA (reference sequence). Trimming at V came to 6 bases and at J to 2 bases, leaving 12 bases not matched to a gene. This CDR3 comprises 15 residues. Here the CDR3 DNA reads TGCAGTGCGCCCCAGGCCGACAGGGGCGCCTACGAGCAGTACTTC. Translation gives CSAPQADRGAYEQYF.

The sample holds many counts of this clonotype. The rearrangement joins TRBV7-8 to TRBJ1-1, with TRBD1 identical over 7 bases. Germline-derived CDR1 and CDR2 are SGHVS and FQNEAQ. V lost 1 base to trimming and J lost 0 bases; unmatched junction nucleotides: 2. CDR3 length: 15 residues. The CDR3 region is CASSLEGALNTEAFF. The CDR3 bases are TGTGCCAGCAGCTTAGAGGGGGCCCTGAACACTGAAGCTTTCTTT.

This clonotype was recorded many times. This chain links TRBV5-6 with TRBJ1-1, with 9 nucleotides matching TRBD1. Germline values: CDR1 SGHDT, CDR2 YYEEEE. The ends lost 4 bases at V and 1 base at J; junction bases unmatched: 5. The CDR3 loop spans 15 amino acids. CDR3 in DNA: TGTGCCAGCAGCACCAGGGGACAGGGGAACACTGAAGCTTTCTTT. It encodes CASSTRGQGNTEAFF.

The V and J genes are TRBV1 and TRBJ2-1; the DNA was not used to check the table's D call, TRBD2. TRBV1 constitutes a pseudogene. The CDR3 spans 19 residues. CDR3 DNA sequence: TGCACCAGCAGCCAAGATCGACTAGCCCAACTCCTCTCCTACAATGAGCAGTTCTTC. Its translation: CTSSQDRLAQLLSYNEQFF.

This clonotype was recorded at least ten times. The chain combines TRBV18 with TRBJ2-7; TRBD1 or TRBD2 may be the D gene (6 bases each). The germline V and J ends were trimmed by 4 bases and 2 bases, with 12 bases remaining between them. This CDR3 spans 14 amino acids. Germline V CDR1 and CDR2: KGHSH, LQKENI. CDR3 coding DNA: TGTGCCAGCTCACGGGGGGCGCAGACCTACGAGCAGTACTTC. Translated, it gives CASSRGAQTYEQYF.

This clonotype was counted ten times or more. CDR3 bases: TGTGCCAGTAGCGCAATCGAAGCCCGGGGGGAGACCCAGTACTTC. It encodes CASSAIEARGETQYF. The chain carries TRBV19 and TRBJ2-5; perhaps TRBD2 as D (6 bases). V lost 6 bases to trimming and J lost 5 bases, with 19 bases between them. The CDR3 covers 15 residues. Germline V gene data show CDR1 as LNHDA and CDR2 as SQIVND (reference sequence).

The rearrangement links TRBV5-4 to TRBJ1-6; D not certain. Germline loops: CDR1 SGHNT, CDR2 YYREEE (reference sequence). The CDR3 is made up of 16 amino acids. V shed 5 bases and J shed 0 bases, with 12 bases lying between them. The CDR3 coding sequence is TGTGCCAGCAGTTGGGAGCCTGGCTCCTATAATTCACCCCTCCACTTT. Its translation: CASSWEPGSYNSPLHF.

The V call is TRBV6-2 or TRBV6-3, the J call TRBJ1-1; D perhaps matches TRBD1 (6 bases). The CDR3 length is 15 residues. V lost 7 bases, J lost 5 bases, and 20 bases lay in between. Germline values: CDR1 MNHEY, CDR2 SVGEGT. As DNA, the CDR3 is TGTGCCAGCACCTCTTGGGGGGCGCGGGGGACTGAAGCTTTCTTT. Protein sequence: CASTSWGARGTEAFF.

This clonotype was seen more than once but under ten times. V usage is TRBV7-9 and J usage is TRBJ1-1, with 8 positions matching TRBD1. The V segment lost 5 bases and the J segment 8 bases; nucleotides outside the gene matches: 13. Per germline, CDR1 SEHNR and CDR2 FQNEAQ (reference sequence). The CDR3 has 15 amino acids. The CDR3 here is CASSTSRTGHWEAFF. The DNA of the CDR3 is TGTGCCAGCAGCACGTCCCGGACAGGGCATTGGGAAGCTTTCTTT.

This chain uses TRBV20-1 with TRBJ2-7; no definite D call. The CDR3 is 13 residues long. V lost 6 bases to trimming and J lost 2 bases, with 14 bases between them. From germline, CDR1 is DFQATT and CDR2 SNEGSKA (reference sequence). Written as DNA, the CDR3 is TGCAGTGCCCCCTCCGGCGGTACCTACGAGCAGTACTTC. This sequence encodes CSAPSGGTYEQYF.

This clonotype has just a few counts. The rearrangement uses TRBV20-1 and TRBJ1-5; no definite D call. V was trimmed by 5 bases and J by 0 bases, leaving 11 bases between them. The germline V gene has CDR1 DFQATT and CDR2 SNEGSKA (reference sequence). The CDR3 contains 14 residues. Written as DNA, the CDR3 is TGCAGTGCTTCGGACGGTTATAGCAATCAGCCCCAGCATTTT. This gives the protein CSASDGYSNQPQHF.

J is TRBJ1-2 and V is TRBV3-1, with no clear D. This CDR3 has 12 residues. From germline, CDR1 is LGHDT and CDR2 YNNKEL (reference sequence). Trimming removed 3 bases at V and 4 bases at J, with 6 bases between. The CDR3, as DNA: TGTGCCAGCAGCCAGGCCGCCTATGGCTACACCTTC. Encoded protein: CASSQAAYGYTF.

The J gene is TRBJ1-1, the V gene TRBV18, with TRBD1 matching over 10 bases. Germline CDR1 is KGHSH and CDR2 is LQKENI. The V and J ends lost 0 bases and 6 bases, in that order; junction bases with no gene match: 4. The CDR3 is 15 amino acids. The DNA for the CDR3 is TGTGCCAGCTCACCACCGGGGGACAGGGGCCCTGAAGCTTTCTTT. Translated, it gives CASSPPGDRGPEAFF.

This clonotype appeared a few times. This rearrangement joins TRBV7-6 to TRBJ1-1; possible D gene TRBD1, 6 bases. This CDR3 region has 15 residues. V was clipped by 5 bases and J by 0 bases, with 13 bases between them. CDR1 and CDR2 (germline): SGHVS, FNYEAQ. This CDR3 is CASSPPTGLNTEAFF. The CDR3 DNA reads TGTGCCAGCAGCCCGCCAACAGGGCTGAACACTGAAGCTTTCTTT.

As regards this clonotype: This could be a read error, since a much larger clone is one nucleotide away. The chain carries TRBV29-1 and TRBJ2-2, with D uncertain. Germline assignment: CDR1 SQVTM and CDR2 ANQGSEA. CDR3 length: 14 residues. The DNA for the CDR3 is TGCAGCGTTGTCGACCAAGCGAAAACCGGGGAGCTGTTTTTT. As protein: CSVVDQAKTGELFF.